This T cell receptor beta chain was sequenced in a study of blood T cell repertoires in COVID-19. On the study more broadly: The analysed material was cDNA or gDNA that came from T cells, B-cell-depleted T cells, or PBMCs.

As processed by the authors: Quantification of nucleated cells was approximated via reference gene primer amplification. Sequencing was performed with immunoSEQ multiplex PCR; in TCRdb, only in-frame clones are kept and a portion is missing. V, J and clone size are those of that table, while D and trimming were read from the DNA. Here the sample spans fewer than 250,000 clones, about 88% being singletons. CDR1 is LNHNV, CDR2 YYDKDF, per germline (reference sequence). The CDR3 covers 15 residues. V shed 0 bases and J shed 3 bases, with 11 bases lying between them. V gene TRBV15 combines with J gene TRBJ1-2; D is ambiguous. The receptor was isolated from a woman aged 55-75 years with acute or convalescent COVID-19. Sequenced input: peripheral blood. The DNA for the CDR3 is TGTGCCACCAGCAGAGATTCGAGGGAGGACTATGGCTACACCTTC. Translating it yields CATSRDSREDYGYTF.